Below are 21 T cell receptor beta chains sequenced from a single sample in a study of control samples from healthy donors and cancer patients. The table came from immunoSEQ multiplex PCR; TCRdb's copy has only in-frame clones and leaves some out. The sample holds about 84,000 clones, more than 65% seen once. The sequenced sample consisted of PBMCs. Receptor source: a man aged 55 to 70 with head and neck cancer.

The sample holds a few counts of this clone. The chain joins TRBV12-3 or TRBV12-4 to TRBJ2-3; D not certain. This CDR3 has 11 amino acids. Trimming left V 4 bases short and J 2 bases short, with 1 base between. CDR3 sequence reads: CASSSTDTQYF. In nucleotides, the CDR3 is TGTGCCAGCAGTTCCACAGATACGCAGTATTTT.

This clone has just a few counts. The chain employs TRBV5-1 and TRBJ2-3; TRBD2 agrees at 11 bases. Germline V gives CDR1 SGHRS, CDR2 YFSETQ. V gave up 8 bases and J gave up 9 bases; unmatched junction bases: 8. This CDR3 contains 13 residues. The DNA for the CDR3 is TGCGCCAGTAGACTAGCGGGATCCCCCACGCAGTATTTT. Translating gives CASRLAGSPTQYF.

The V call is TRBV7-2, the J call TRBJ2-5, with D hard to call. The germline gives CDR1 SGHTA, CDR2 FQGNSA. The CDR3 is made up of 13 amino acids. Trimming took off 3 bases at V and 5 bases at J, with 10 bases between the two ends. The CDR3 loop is CASSFGGRETQYF. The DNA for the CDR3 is TGTGCCAGCAGCTTTGGCGGTCGGGAGACCCAGTACTTC.

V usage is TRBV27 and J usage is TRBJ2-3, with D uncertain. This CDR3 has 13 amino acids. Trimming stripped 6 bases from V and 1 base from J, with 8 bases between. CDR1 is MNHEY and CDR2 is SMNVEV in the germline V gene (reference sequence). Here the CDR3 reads CASRSSGTDTQYF. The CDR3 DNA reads TGTGCCAGCAGGTCGAGCGGCACAGATACGCAGTATTTT.

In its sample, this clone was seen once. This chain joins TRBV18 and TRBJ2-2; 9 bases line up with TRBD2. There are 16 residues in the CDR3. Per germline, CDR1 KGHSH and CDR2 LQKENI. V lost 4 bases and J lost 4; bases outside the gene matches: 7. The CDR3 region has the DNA TGTGCCAGCTCACTAATCCCTAGCGGGACCACCGGGGAGCTGTTTTTT. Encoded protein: CASSLIPSGTTGELFF.

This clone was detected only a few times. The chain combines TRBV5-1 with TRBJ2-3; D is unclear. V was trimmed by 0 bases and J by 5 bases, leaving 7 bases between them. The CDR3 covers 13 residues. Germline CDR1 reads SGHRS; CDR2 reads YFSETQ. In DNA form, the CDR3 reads TGCGCCAGCAGCTTGGCCAATGGAGATACGCAGTATTTT. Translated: CASSLANGDTQYF. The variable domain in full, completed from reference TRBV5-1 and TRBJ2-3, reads KAGVTQTPRYLIKTRGQQVTLSCSPISGHRSVSWYQQTPGQGLQFLFEYFSETQRNKGNFPGRFSGRQFSNSRSEMNVSTLELGDSALYLCASSLANGDTQYFGPGTRLTVL.

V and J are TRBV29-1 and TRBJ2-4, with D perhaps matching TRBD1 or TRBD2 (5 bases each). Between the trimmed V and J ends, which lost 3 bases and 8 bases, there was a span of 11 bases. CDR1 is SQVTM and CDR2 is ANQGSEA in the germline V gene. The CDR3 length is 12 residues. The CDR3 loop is CSVDVQGDIQYF. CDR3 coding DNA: TGCAGCGTTGACGTTCAGGGAGACATTCAGTACTTC.

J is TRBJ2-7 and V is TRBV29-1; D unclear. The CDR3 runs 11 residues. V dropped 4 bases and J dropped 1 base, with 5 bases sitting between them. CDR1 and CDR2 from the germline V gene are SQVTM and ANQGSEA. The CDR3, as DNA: TGCAGCGTTGTTTTATCCTACGAGCAGTACTTC. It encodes CSVVLSYEQYF.

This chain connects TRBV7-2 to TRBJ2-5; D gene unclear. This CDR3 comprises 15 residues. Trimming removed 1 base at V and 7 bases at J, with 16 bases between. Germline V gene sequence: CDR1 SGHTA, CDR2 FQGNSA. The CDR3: CASSLVADSWGTQYF. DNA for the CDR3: TGTGCCAGCAGCTTAGTTGCGGATAGCTGGGGGACCCAGTACTTC.

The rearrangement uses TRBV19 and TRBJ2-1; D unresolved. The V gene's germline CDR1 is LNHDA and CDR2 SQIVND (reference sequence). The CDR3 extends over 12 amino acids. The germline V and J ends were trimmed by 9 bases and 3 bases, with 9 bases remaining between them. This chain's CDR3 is CASSFRYNEQFF. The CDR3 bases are TGTGCCAGCTCCTTTCGCTACAATGAGCAGTTCTTC.

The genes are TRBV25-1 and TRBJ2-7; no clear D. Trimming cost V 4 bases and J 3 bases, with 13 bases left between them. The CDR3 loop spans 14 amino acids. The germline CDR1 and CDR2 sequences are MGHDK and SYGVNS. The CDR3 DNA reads TGTGCCAGCAGTGGCCCGGACGCTTTCTACGAGCAGTACTTC. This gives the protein CASSGPDAFYEQYF.

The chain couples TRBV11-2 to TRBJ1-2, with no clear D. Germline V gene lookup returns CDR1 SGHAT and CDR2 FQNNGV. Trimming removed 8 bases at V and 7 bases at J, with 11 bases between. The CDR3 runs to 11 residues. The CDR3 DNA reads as TGTGCCAGCTCCGCTCGAGGTGGCTACACCTTC. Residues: CASSARGGYTF. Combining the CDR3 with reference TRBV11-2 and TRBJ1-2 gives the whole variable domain EAGVAQSPRYKIIEKRQSVAFWCNPISGHATLYWYQQILGQGPKLLIQFQNNGVVDDSQLPKDRFSAERLKGVDSTLKIQPAKLEDSAVYLCASSARGGYTFGSGTRLTVV.

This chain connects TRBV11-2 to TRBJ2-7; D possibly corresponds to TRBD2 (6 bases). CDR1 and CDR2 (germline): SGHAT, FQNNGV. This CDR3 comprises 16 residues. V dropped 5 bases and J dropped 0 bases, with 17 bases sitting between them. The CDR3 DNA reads TGTGCCAGCAGCGAGACTCGGGGGTGGAGCTCCTACGAGCAGTACTTC. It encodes CASSETRGWSSYEQYF. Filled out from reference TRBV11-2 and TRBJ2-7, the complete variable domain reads EAGVAQSPRYKIIEKRQSVAFWCNPISGHATLYWYQQILGQGPKLLIQFQNNGVVDDSQLPKDRFSAERLKGVDSTLKIQPAKLEDSAVYLCASSETRGWSSYEQYFGPGTRLTVT.

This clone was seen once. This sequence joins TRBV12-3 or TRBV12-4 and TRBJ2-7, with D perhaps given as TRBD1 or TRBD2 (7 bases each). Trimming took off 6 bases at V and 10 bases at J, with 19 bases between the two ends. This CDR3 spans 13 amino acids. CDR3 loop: CASRVSAGGEQYF. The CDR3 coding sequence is TGTGCCAGCAGAGTTTCGGCAGGGGGGGAACAGTACTTC.

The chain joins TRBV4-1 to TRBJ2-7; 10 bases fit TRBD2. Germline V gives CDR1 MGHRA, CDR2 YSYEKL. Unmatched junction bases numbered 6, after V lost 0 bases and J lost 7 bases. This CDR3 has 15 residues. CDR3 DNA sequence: TGCGCCAGCAGCCAAGAGGGACTAGCGTGGGGGGAGCAGTACTTC. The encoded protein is CASSQEGLAWGEQYF.

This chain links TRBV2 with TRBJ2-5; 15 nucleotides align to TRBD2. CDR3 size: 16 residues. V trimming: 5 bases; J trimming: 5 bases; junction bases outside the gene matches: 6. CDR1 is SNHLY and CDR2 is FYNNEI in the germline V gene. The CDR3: CASSPGLAGGFETQYF. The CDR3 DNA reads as TGTGCCAGCAGTCCGGGACTAGCGGGAGGTTTCGAGACCCAGTACTTC.

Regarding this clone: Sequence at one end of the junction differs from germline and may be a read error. This CDR3 is CASTLGGGFSTDTQYF. The DNA of the CDR3 is TGTGCCAGCACCTTAGGGGGCGGCTTCAGCACAGATACGCAGTATTTT. V and J are TRBV11-2 and TRBJ2-3; TRBD1 matches 7 bases. The CDR3 is 16 residues long. Germline V gene sequence: CDR1 SGHAT, CDR2 FQNNGV.

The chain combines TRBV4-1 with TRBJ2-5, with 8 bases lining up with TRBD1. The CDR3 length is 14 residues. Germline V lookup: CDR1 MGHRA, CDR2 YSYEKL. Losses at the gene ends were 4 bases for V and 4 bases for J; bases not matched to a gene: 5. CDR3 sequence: CASSLQGVSETQYF. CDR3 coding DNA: TGCGCCAGCAGCCTACAGGGGGTCTCAGAGACCCAGTACTTC.

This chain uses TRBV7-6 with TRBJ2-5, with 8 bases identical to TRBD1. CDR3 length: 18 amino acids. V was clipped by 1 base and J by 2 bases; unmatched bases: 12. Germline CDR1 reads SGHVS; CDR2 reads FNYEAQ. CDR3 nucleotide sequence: TGTGCCAGCAGCTTAGGTATAGCCAGGGGGCCGTTGCAAGAGACCCAGTACTTC. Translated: CASSLGIARGPLQETQYF. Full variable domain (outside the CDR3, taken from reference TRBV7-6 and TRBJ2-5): GAGVSQSPRYKVTKRGQDVALRCDPISGHVSLYWYRQALGQGPEFLTYFNYEAQQDKSGLPNDRFSAERPEGSISTLTIQRTEQRDSAMYRCASSLGIARGPLQETQYFGPGTRLLVL.

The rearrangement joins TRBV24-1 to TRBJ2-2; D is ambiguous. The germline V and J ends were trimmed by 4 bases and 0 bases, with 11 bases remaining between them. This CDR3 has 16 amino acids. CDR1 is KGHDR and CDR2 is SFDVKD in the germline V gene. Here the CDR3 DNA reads TGTGCCACCAGTGAGACCTGGTGGCCGAACACCGGGGAGCTGTTTTTT. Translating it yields CATSETWWPNTGELFF.

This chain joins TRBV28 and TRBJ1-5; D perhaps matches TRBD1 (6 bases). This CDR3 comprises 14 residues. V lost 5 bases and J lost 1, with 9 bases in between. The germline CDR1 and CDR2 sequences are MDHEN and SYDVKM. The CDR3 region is CASSLTGSNQPQHF. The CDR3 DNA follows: TGTGCCAGCAGTCTTACAGGGAGCAATCAGCCCCAGCATTTT.